The source of this TCR beta chain is a study of cytomegalovirus exposure and HLA in healthy donors. Study outcomes and limitations: The dataset shows that most TCR sequences were rare, while some public TCRs occurred in many donors.

This CDR3 spans 16 amino acids. V shed 4 bases, J shed 5 bases, and the junction held 8 bases outside the gene matches. Germline V gives CDR1 MNHEY, CDR2 SMNVEV (reference sequence). Generated by immunoSEQ multiplex PCR, the TCRdb table keeps only in-frame clones and is missing some. The sample shows around 60,000 clones, roughly 96% of them seen only once. About this clone: Its antigen is as yet unknown.

Sequencing input: PBMCs. The sequence came from a woman younger than 35 in good health and CMV-seropositive. This sequence joins TRBV27 and TRBJ2-5; 12 nucleotides agree with TRBD2. As DNA, the CDR3 is TGTGCCAGCAGTTCGGCTAGCGGGGGGGCGGAGGAGACCCAGTACTTC. It translates to CASSSASGGAEETQYF.